This entry lists 17 T cell receptor beta chains sequenced from one sample in a study of blood T cells in healthy people across ages. The use of a sample-barcoded 5' primer and a J-beta primer mix characterized a second PCR of roughly 7 to 12 cycles. Each CDR3 protein gets one entry after TCRdb re-called the 5' RACE reads with MiXCR. The sample carries about 780,000 distinct CDR3 sequences, under 30% recorded once. The same data also went into a second study, on T cells of mothers and their children.

Sample: blood. The receptor source for this set is a boy younger than 18 in good health.

This clonotype was observed a handful of times. The chain is built from TRBV14 and TRBJ1-4, with D possibly being TRBD1 (6 bases). This CDR3 is 16 amino acids long. Trimming removed 5 bases at V and 0 bases at J, with 13 bases between. Germline V gene sequence: CDR1 SGHDN, CDR2 FVKESK. The CDR3 DNA reads as TGTGCCAGCAGCGTTGACAGGACAGCAACTAATGAAAAACTGTTTTTT. Protein: CASSVDRTATNEKLFF. Full variable domain (remainder filled in from reference TRBV14 and TRBJ1-4): EAGVTQFPSHSVIEKGQTVTLRCDPISGHDNLYWYRRVMGKEIKFLLHFVKESKQDESGMPNNRFLAERTGGTYSTLKVQPAELEDSGVYFCASSVDRTATNEKLFFGSGTQLSVL.

Here the CDR3 DNA reads TGTGCCAGCAGGTCACAGGGTTACAATGAGCAGTTCTTC. This encodes CASRSQGYNEQFF. J is TRBJ2-1 and V is TRBV12-3 or TRBV12-4, with a possible D match to TRBD1 (6 bases). This CDR3 region has 13 residues. Between the trimmed V and J ends, which lost 6 bases and 4 bases, there was a span of 10 bases.

This clonotype was seen a few times. The rearrangement links TRBV1 to TRBJ2-1; the table gives TRBD1 as D, unverified against the DNA. TRBV1 represents a pseudogene. This CDR3 spans 16 amino acids. The DNA for the CDR3 is TGCACCAGCAGCCAAGCAAGGGGGCTGGACTACAATGAGCAGTTCTTC. Its translation: CTSSQARGLDYNEQFF.

This clonotype was counted at least ten times. The V and J genes are TRBV5-1 and TRBJ2-5, with D maybe TRBD2 (6 bases). This CDR3 is built from 14 residues. Trimming left V 4 bases short and J 2 bases short, with 12 bases between. Germline V gene sequence: CDR1 SGHRS, CDR2 YFSETQ. CDR3 bases: TGCGCCAGCAGCCTAGGGACTCTTCAAGAGACCCAGTACTTC. It encodes CASSLGTLQETQYF.

The gene calls are TRBV7-2 and TRBJ2-1; 8 bases match TRBD2. The J call may be incorrect, as the DNA end agrees better with TRBJ2-7. The germline V gene encodes CDR1 SGHTA and CDR2 FQGNSA. The CDR3 consists of 16 residues. The CDR3 bases are TGTGCCAGCAGCTTAGCGCGGGGGGATTATCCCTACGAGCAGTACTTC. This encodes CASSLARGDYPYEQYF.

This clonotype was seen ten or more times. The chain employs TRBV5-1 and TRBJ2-5; maybe TRBD2 (6 bases). Trimming took 4 bases from V and 4 from J, leaving 11 bases between them. The germline CDR1 and CDR2 sequences are SGHRS and YFSETQ. This CDR3 contains 13 residues. The CDR3 is CASSPTSRETQYF. DNA for the CDR3: TGCGCCAGCAGCCCGACTAGTAGAGAGACCCAGTACTTC.

The chain recombines TRBV7-9 with TRBJ2-1, with TRBD2 as a possible D gene (6 bases). This CDR3 has 17 amino acids. Germline loops: CDR1 SEHNR, CDR2 FQNEAQ (reference sequence). The V gene lost 5 bases and the J gene lost 4 bases, with 21 bases spanning the gap. CDR3 bases: TGTGCCAGCAGCCCACTCTCGGGACTCCTATTTTACAATGAGCAGTTCTTC. This codes for CASSPLSGLLFYNEQFF.

This clonotype occurred a few times. The genes are TRBV27 and TRBJ2-5, with D tentatively TRBD2 (6 bases). Deletions cut 11 bases from V and 7 bases from J, with 17 bases between. The CDR3 is 12 amino acids. Per the germline V gene, CDR1 is MNHEY and CDR2 is SMNVEV (reference sequence). The CDR3 DNA sequence: TGTGCCTGCGGCGGGACTTTAGGGACCCAGTACTTC. Amino acids: CACGGTLGTQYF.

The chain employs TRBV2 and TRBJ1-4; D gene uncertain. The length of the CDR3 is 15 residues. The V gene's germline CDR1 is SNHLY and CDR2 FYNNEI. With 6 bases removed from V and 2 bases from J, the gap between germline ends came to 13 bases. The CDR3 DNA is TGTGCCAGCAGCCAAGTGTTGGGTACTAATGAAAAACTGTTTTTT. It is translated as CASSQVLGTNEKLFF.

The rearrangement links TRBV7-9 to TRBJ2-5; the D gene could be TRBD1 or TRBD2 (5 bases each). The CDR3 consists of 13 residues. Germline-derived CDR1 and CDR2 are SEHNR and FQNEAQ (reference sequence). V was trimmed by 11 bases and J by 5 bases, leaving 18 bases between them. This chain's CDR3 is CAVGRGSRETQYF. The CDR3 nucleotides are TGTGCCGTGGGTCGGGGCTCGAGGGAGACCCAGTACTTC.

This chain uses TRBV5-1 with TRBJ2-4; D not certain. Trimming stripped 2 bases from V and 3 bases from J, with 18 bases between. The CDR3 has 17 residues. Germline assignment: CDR1 SGHRS and CDR2 YFSETQ. CDR3 sequence (DNA): TGCGCCAGCAGCTTAACCACACCTTTGGGCGGCAAAAACATTCAGTACTTC. Translated: CASSLTTPLGGKNIQYF.

The chain joins TRBV28 to TRBJ1-4; 9 bases line up with TRBD1. With 5 bases clipped from V and 8 bases from J, the junction kept 9 bases outside the gene matches. This CDR3 has 15 amino acids. The germline CDR1 and CDR2 sequences are MDHEN and SYDVKM. The CDR3 DNA reads TGTGCCAGCAGTACCCCGGGACAGGGAGGCGAAAAACTGTTTTTT. Translated, it gives CASSTPGQGGEKLFF.

This clonotype was picked up a small number of times. The genes are TRBV6-1 and TRBJ2-4; tentatively, D is TRBD1 (5 bases). The germline CDR1 and CDR2 sequences are MNHNS and SASEGT. The CDR3 runs to 15 residues. Deletions cut 6 bases from V and 0 bases from J, with 12 bases between. The CDR3 region is CASRPTALAKNIQYF. DNA for the CDR3: TGTGCCAGCAGGCCGACAGCCCTAGCCAAAAACATTCAGTACTTC.

This clonotype came up a few times. V usage is TRBV28 and J usage is TRBJ2-5, with D perhaps matching TRBD1 (6 bases). This CDR3 has 13 amino acids. The V end was cut by 7 bases, the J end by 2 bases, with 11 bases between. Germline assignment: CDR1 MDHEN and CDR2 SYDVKM. CDR3 bases: TGTGCCAGCACCCCGGACAGTCAAGAGACCCAGTACTTC. This translates into CASTPDSQETQYF.

The chain recombines TRBV6-5 with TRBJ1-2, with 7 bases identical to TRBD1. CDR3 size: 13 residues. V shed 8 bases, J shed 4 bases, and the junction held 7 bases outside the gene matches. Germline assignment: CDR1 MNHEY and CDR2 SVGAGI. DNA of the CDR3: TGTGCCAGCGGAGAGGGACAGACCTATGGCTACACCTTC. This gives the protein CASGEGQTYGYTF.

This sequence joins TRBV12-3 or TRBV12-4 and TRBJ2-1; 8 nucleotides align to TRBD2. V shed 5 bases, J shed 4 bases, and the junction held 13 bases outside the gene matches. There are 17 residues in the CDR3. The CDR3 bases are TGTGCCAGCAGTCCACGGGCTGGCGGGAGGTTATACAATGAGCAGTTCTTC. The encoded protein is CASSPRAGGRLYNEQFF.

The chain uses TRBV20-1 and TRBJ2-7; perhaps TRBD1 as D (5 bases). CDR3 length: 14 amino acids. The germline CDR1 and CDR2 sequences are DFQATT and SNEGSKA (reference sequence). Trimming left V 7 bases short and J 7 bases short, with 23 bases between. CDR3 nucleotide sequence: TGCAGTGTGAGAGTGGGCAGCGCCTCAGGGGAGCAGTACTTC. This codes for CSVRVGSASGEQYF.